This record covers a single T cell receptor (beta chain). The target antigen is unknown. This sample stems from a study of OX40 agonist ivuxolimab in advanced cancers. Overall study results and limits: In general, CD8+ T cells held more expanded clones than CD4+ did, on average. Partial responders at 0.1-3.0 mg/kg had among the lowest clonal expansion.

Trimming took 4 bases from V and 0 from J, leaving 10 bases between them. Germline CDR1 SGHDT, CDR2 YYEEEE. The CDR3 loop spans 15 amino acids. The protocol was immunoSEQ multiplex PCR, while the TCRdb copy is restricted to in-frame clones and leaves out a portion. Of over 50,000 clones listed, 89% are singletons. Sample: CD4+ or CD8+ T cells sorted from blood, taken in a trial of the OX40 agonist ivuxolimab. The chain links TRBV5-6 to TRBJ1-4; D remains ambiguous. This TCR was recovered from an adult with an advanced solid tumor such as melanoma, head and neck, liver or kidney cancer. CDR3: CASSPQSATNEKLFF. As DNA, the CDR3 is TGTGCCAGCAGCCCACAGAGTGCAACTAATGAAAAACTGTTTTTT.